This T cell receptor (beta chain) is from a study of cytomegalovirus exposure and HLA in healthy donors. Study findings and constraints: It was in a later analysis that TCR association rates were seen to vary by HLA locus, highest for DRB1 and lowest for HLA-C.

All the people who gave samples were healthy bone marrow donors. CDR3 length equals 15 residues. The V end lost 2 bases, the J end lost 2 bases, and 10 bases lay between the germline ends. Germline lookup yields CDR1 MDHEN and CDR2 SYDVKM. 13 Jbeta primers and 60 Vbeta primers were used for the PCR. TCRdb's copy holds only in-frame clones and misses some; the assay was immunoSEQ multiplex PCR. The sample holds some 130,000 clones, 65% to 80% seen once. On this clone itself: Its cognate antigen is unknown.

The clonotype comes from a man aged 35-49 years in good health and CMV-seronegative. The chain uses TRBV28 and TRBJ1-5; D remains unclear. The sample comprised PBMCs. The CDR3 DNA sequence: TGTGCCAGCAGTTTACCCCAACAAGGCAATCAGCCCCAGCATTTT. Its translation: CASSLPQQGNQPQHF. Supplemented by reference TRBV28 and TRBJ1-5, the full variable domain reads DVKVTQSSRYLVKRTGEKVFLECVQDMDHENMFWYRQDPGLGLRLIYFSYDVKMKEKGDIPEGYSVSREKKERFSLILESASTNQTSMYLCASSLPQQGNQPQHFGDGTRLSIL.